A selection of T cell receptor beta chains follows, all from one sample in a study of T cell repertoires in cytomegalovirus infection. TCRdb itself ran the reads through MiXCR, one entry per CDR3 protein. The data hold fewer than 200,000 distinct CDR3 sequences, with approximately 15% observed a single time. Sequenced: PBMCs. These receptors were collected from a human donor in good health (CMV status not recorded). Some clones in this sample may be carry-over from other donors' samples. CDR3s leave out the opening cysteine and the closing phenylalanine or tryptophan. The order of the fields is J gene, V gene, clone size, CDR3 length, D gene, CDR3 protein. The D gene is left open where the match is weak. Not every row has a clone size; where given, it reads once, few, many or a size class.

j_gene: TRBJ1-5; v_gene: TRBV12-5; abundance: -; len: 13; d_gene: -; CDR3aa: ASATRTDSNQPQH
j_gene: TRBJ1-5; v_gene: TRBV12-3/TRBV12-4; abundance: few; len: 11; d_gene: -; CDR3aa: ASAPPGAQPQH
j_gene: TRBJ1-2; v_gene: TRBV12-3/TRBV12-4; abundance: many; len: 13; d_gene: TRBD1; CDR3aa: ASSPGTGGIYGYT
j_gene: TRBJ1-1; v_gene: TRBV12-3/TRBV12-4; abundance: -; len: 10; d_gene: -; CDR3aa: ASSYGPGGAF
j_gene: TRBJ1-1; v_gene: TRBV6-5; abundance: few; len: 13; d_gene: -; CDR3aa: ASSYGWEGNTEAF
j_gene: TRBJ1-2; v_gene: TRBV7-8; abundance: many; len: 10; d_gene: -; CDR3aa: ASTPVGYGYT
j_gene: TRBJ2-5; v_gene: TRBV12-3/TRBV12-4; abundance: few; len: 11; d_gene: -; CDR3aa: ASRRGVQETQY
j_gene: TRBJ2-7; v_gene: TRBV29-1; abundance: -; len: 12; d_gene: -; CDR3aa: SVRRDLEPYEQY
j_gene: TRBJ2-3; v_gene: TRBV15; abundance: few; len: 14; d_gene: -; CDR3aa: ATSRGPGAGTDTQY
j_gene: TRBJ2-2; v_gene: TRBV7-2; abundance: many; len: 14; d_gene: -; CDR3aa: ASSLGKGLNTGELF
j_gene: TRBJ2-1; v_gene: TRBV12-5; abundance: -; len: 12; d_gene: TRBD1; CDR3aa: ASGLGQGVNEQF
j_gene: TRBJ2-7; v_gene: TRBV7-9; abundance: few; len: 11; d_gene: TRBD1; CDR3aa: ASSLAGGGEQY
j_gene: TRBJ2-2; v_gene: TRBV28; abundance: few; len: 12; d_gene: TRBD2; CDR3aa: ASKGGRFAGELF
j_gene: TRBJ1-1; v_gene: TRBV10-3; abundance: -; len: 13; d_gene: -; CDR3aa: AISENGGLGTEAF
j_gene: TRBJ1-6; v_gene: TRBV18; abundance: few; len: 13; d_gene: TRBD1; CDR3aa: ASSFRQGDNSPLH
j_gene: TRBJ2-1; v_gene: TRBV7-8; abundance: many; len: 14; d_gene: TRBD2; CDR3aa: ASSVPPAGVYNEQF
j_gene: TRBJ1-6; v_gene: TRBV12-3/TRBV12-4; abundance: few; len: 12; d_gene: -; CDR3aa: ASSPYMDRSPLH
j_gene: TRBJ1-2; v_gene: TRBV29-1; abundance: -; len: 10; d_gene: -; CDR3aa: SADTGSDGYT
j_gene: TRBJ2-7; v_gene: TRBV28; abundance: many; len: 13; d_gene: TRBD2; CDR3aa: ASSNLAGYLHEQY
j_gene: TRBJ1-5; v_gene: TRBV10-3; abundance: few; len: 11; d_gene: -; CDR3aa: AISESKVQPQH
j_gene: TRBJ1-5; v_gene: TRBV19; abundance: -; len: 12; d_gene: -; CDR3aa: ASSIDGSNQPQH
j_gene: TRBJ1-2; v_gene: TRBV7-8; abundance: many; len: 13; d_gene: TRBD1; CDR3aa: ASSLGDRGVYGYT
j_gene: TRBJ1-2; v_gene: TRBV14; abundance: -; len: 13; d_gene: TRBD1; CDR3aa: ASSHRTGAAYGYT
j_gene: TRBJ1-1; v_gene: TRBV20-1; abundance: -; len: 13; d_gene: TRBD1; CDR3aa: SARDRQGLGGEAF
j_gene: TRBJ1-3; v_gene: TRBV28; abundance: -; len: 13; d_gene: -; CDR3aa: ASSLGPISGNTIY
j_gene: TRBJ2-1; v_gene: TRBV15; abundance: -; len: 13; d_gene: -; CDR3aa: ATSRGAGQGYEQF
j_gene: TRBJ1-6; v_gene: TRBV5-4; abundance: -; len: 13; d_gene: TRBD1; CDR3aa: ASSARTGENSPLH
j_gene: TRBJ1-2; v_gene: TRBV12-3/TRBV12-4; abundance: many; len: 11; d_gene: TRBD1; CDR3aa: ASRPTGNWGYT
j_gene: TRBJ1-1; v_gene: TRBV9; abundance: few; len: 14; d_gene: TRBD1; CDR3aa: ASSVGAGGSNTEAF
j_gene: TRBJ2-7; v_gene: TRBV19; abundance: many; len: 11; d_gene: TRBD1; CDR3aa: ASSTGQTYEQY
j_gene: TRBJ1-2; v_gene: TRBV7-9; abundance: many; len: 11; d_gene: TRBD1; CDR3aa: ASSLLTGGGYT
j_gene: TRBJ1-5; v_gene: TRBV7-8; abundance: many; len: 13; d_gene: TRBD1; CDR3aa: ASSLKDRGGQPQH
j_gene: TRBJ2-3; v_gene: TRBV7-2; abundance: -; len: 15; d_gene: TRBD2; CDR3aa: ASSLALTSGGTDTQY
j_gene: TRBJ2-7; v_gene: TRBV7-2; abundance: many; len: 12; d_gene: -; CDR3aa: ASSLAPRDGEQY
j_gene: TRBJ1-5; v_gene: TRBV6-1; abundance: few; len: 14; d_gene: -; CDR3aa: ASSGTWSQVNQPQH
j_gene: TRBJ2-7; v_gene: TRBV2; abundance: few; len: 14; d_gene: -; CDR3aa: ASSGRRGSGSYEQY
j_gene: TRBJ2-7; v_gene: TRBV7-9; abundance: many; len: 15; d_gene: TRBD2; CDR3aa: ASSHSGGVGGSYEQY
j_gene: TRBJ2-7; v_gene: TRBV7-6; abundance: few; len: 13; d_gene: TRBD1; CDR3aa: ASSLNLGQIYEQY
j_gene: TRBJ2-2; v_gene: TRBV9; abundance: -; len: 9; d_gene: -; CDR3aa: ASSVERELF
j_gene: TRBJ1-1; v_gene: TRBV29-1; abundance: few; len: 8; d_gene: -; CDR3aa: SVSNTEAF
j_gene: TRBJ1-3; v_gene: TRBV7-9; abundance: -; len: 12; d_gene: -; CDR3aa: ASSRVVEGNTIY
j_gene: TRBJ1-2; v_gene: TRBV24-1; abundance: few; len: 15; d_gene: TRBD1; CDR3aa: ATSDTTWTGAGYGYT
j_gene: TRBJ2-2; v_gene: TRBV19; abundance: -; len: 17; d_gene: -; CDR3aa: ASSMAQGVHRGPGAELF
j_gene: TRBJ2-2; v_gene: TRBV6-2/TRBV6-3; abundance: many; len: 14; d_gene: TRBD2; CDR3aa: ASRIPSGGLDGELF
j_gene: TRBJ2-2; v_gene: TRBV5-1; abundance: -; len: 12; d_gene: -; CDR3aa: ASSTAGAGGELF